What follows are 32 T cell receptor beta chains derived from one specimen sequenced in a study of shared clonotypes between healthy human individuals. Sequencing was performed with immunoSEQ multiplex PCR; in TCRdb, only in-frame clones are kept and a portion is missing. This table holds some 2 million clones, 85% to 95% found once. The sample consisted of naive CD4+ T cells sorted from blood. This sample's subset: CD45RA+ positively selected. The receptors were gathered from a man aged 18 to 29 in good health.

Concerning this clone itself: Other DNA variants within this sample encode the same CDR3. V usage is TRBV4-3 and J usage is TRBJ2-5; D not resolved. The CDR3 loop spans 15 amino acids. V lost 0 bases, J lost 1 base, and 9 bases lay in between. The germline gives CDR1 LGHNA, CDR2 YSLEER. Here the CDR3 DNA reads TGCGCCAGCAGCCAAGAGCCGGGCCTCCAAGAGACCCAGTACTTC. It codes for CASSQEPGLQETQYF.

The chain uses TRBV6-6 and TRBJ2-2; the match to TRBD2 covers 12 bases. Per germline, CDR1 MNHNY and CDR2 SVGAGI (reference sequence). Trimming removed 7 bases from V and 6 bases from J; junction bases left unmatched: 6. The CDR3 runs 15 residues. CDR3 coding DNA: TGTGCCAGCACCCCGACTAGCGGGAGAGCCGGGGAGCTGTTTTTT. Its protein product is CASTPTSGRAGELFF.

The chain is built from TRBV29-1 and TRBJ2-3; 7 positions agree with TRBD1. CDR3 length: 16 residues. The germline V gene encodes CDR1 SQVTM and CDR2 ANQGSEA. Trimming removed 7 bases from V and 2 bases from J; junction bases left unmatched: 15. The CDR3 DNA reads as TGCAGCGCCAGATCTCCGGGACAGTCTTACACAGATACGCAGTATTTT. Translating it yields CSARSPGQSYTDTQYF.

The rearrangement uses TRBV5-1 and TRBJ2-5; D gene uncertain. The germline V gene has CDR1 SGHRS and CDR2 YFSETQ. The CDR3 spans 14 residues. Trimming removed 5 bases from V and 4 bases from J, with 15 bases in between. DNA of the CDR3: TGCGCCAGCAGACTGGTCACAGCATCAGAGACCCAGTACTTC. Translation: CASRLVTASETQYF.

The CDR3 region is CASSPGQGTAQPQHF. The CDR3 DNA follows: TGTGCCAGCAGTCCTGGGCAGGGGACTGCGCAGCCCCAGCATTTT. This chain joins TRBV6-6 and TRBJ1-5; perhaps TRBD1 as D (6 bases). Germline assignment: CDR1 MNHNY and CDR2 SVGAGI (reference sequence). The CDR3 runs to 15 residues. V lost 5 bases, J lost 7 bases, and 18 bases lay in between.

The chain joins TRBV25-1 to TRBJ2-5; possible D gene TRBD1, 6 bases. The V gene's germline CDR1 is MGHDK and CDR2 SYGVNS. V was trimmed by 4 bases and J by 2 bases, leaving 14 bases between them. The CDR3 sequence is 15 residues long. The CDR3 region is CASSGQTGTQETQYF. In nucleotides, the CDR3 is TGTGCCAGCAGTGGTCAGACAGGTACTCAAGAGACCCAGTACTTC. Using reference TRBV25-1 and TRBJ2-5 for the parts outside the CDR3, the full variable domain is EADIYQTPRYLVIGTGKKITLECSQTMGHDKMYWYQQDPGMELHLIHYSYGVNSTEKGDLSSESTVSRIRTEHFPLTLESARPSHTSQYLCASSGQTGTQETQYFGPGTRLLVL.

In this sample, this clone turned up once. The rearrangement uses TRBV5-1 and TRBJ1-5, with 9 bases matching TRBD1. CDR1 is SGHRS and CDR2 is YFSETQ in the germline V gene. The CDR3 is 17 amino acids. With 4 bases clipped from V and 1 base from J, the junction kept 9 bases outside the gene matches. CDR3 loop: CASSPRDRVLSNQPQHF. The CDR3 region has the DNA TGCGCCAGCAGCCCCCGGGACAGGGTCCTCAGCAATCAGCCCCAGCATTTT.

The chain has TRBV9 and TRBJ2-1; D perhaps matches TRBD1 (5 bases). Trimming cost V 3 bases and J 6 bases, with 19 bases left between them. The germline V gene has CDR1 SGDLS and CDR2 YYNGEE. The CDR3 sequence is 16 residues long. Here the CDR3 reads CASSGSFKGRGNEQFF. CDR3 nucleotide sequence: TGTGCCAGCAGCGGGTCGTTCAAAGGAAGGGGCAATGAGCAGTTCTTC. The entire variable domain, with the rest obtained from reference TRBV9 and TRBJ2-1, is as follows: DSGVTQTPKHLITATGQRVTLRCSPRSGDLSVYWYQQSLDQGLQFLIQYYNGEERAKGNILERFSAQQFPDLHSELNLSSLELGDSALYFCASSGSFKGRGNEQFFGPGTRLTVL.

The V call is TRBV4-1, the J call TRBJ1-2; D remains ambiguous. Germline CDR1 and CDR2: MGHRA and YSYEKL. The V and J ends lost 0 bases and 4 bases respectively, with 12 bases between them. This CDR3 has 15 residues. As DNA, the CDR3 is TGCGCCAGCAGCCAAGATTCACCAGCGGCCTATGGCTACACCTTC. It specifies CASSQDSPAAYGYTF.

The chain uses TRBV21-1 and TRBJ1-4; TRBD1 is taken as the D call from the table, unchecked against the DNA. TRBV21-1 is a known pseudogene. The CDR3 extends over 14 amino acids. The CDR3 sequence: CASIPGSTNEKLFF. CDR3 DNA: TGTGCCAGCATCCCAGGGTCAACTAATGAAAAACTGTTTTTT.

V and J are TRBV2 and TRBJ2-1, with D possibly matching TRBD1 (5 bases). This CDR3 spans 16 amino acids. Trimming removed 4 bases at V and 3 bases at J, with 16 bases between. Per germline, CDR1 SNHLY and CDR2 FYNNEI. CDR3 in amino acids: CASSAKGILSYNEQFF. In DNA, the CDR3 is TGTGCCAGCAGTGCCAAGGGGATTCTTAGCTACAATGAGCAGTTCTTC. Combining the CDR3 with reference TRBV2 and TRBJ2-1 gives the whole variable domain EPEVTQTPSHQVTQMGQEVILRCVPISNHLYFYWYRQILGQKVEFLVSFYNNEISEKSEIFDDQFSVERPDGSNFTLKIRSTKLEDSAMYFCASSAKGILSYNEQFFGPGTRLTVL.

A word on this clone: The sample contains more than one DNA sequence encoding this CDR3. J is TRBJ1-5 and V is TRBV5-1; 9 bases agree with TRBD1. The CDR3 covers 15 residues. V lost 4 bases to trimming and J lost 1 base; unmatched junction nucleotides: 3. Germline V gives CDR1 SGHRS, CDR2 YFSETQ. CDR3 protein: CASSLGTGSNQPQHF. CDR3 DNA sequence: TGCGCCAGCAGCCTAGGGACAGGGAGCAATCAGCCCCAGCATTTT. Using reference TRBV5-1 and TRBJ1-5 for the parts outside the CDR3, the full variable domain is KAGVTQTPRYLIKTRGQQVTLSCSPISGHRSVSWYQQTPGQGLQFLFEYFSETQRNKGNFPGRFSGRQFSNSRSEMNVSTLELGDSALYLCASSLGTGSNQPQHFGDGTRLSIL.

This chain joins TRBV11-2 and TRBJ1-1; possibly TRBD1 for D (5 bases). Per germline, CDR1 SGHAT and CDR2 FQNNGV. There are 13 residues in the CDR3. Trimming left V 5 bases short and J 8 bases short, with 15 bases between. CDR3 sequence reads: CASSPINGAEAFF. DNA of the CDR3: TGTGCCAGCAGCCCGATTAACGGGGCGGAAGCTTTCTTT.

This clone was detected once. V gene TRBV7-8 combines with J gene TRBJ2-1, with 9 positions matching TRBD2. Germline CDR1 reads SGHVS; CDR2 reads FQNEAQ. The junction had 8 bases not matched to a gene; V was cut back by 5 bases and J by 15 bases. The CDR3 has 12 residues. This CDR3 reads CASSAGLASGFF. CDR3 coding DNA: TGTGCCAGCAGCGCCGGACTAGCGTCGGGGTTCTTC.

This chain links TRBV6-1 with TRBJ2-1; no clear D. In germline, CDR1 is MNHNS, CDR2 SASEGT. The CDR3 covers 14 residues. V was trimmed by 2 bases and J by 7 bases, leaving 12 bases between them. The CDR3 DNA reads as TGTGCCAGCAGTGAAAACCCCTCCCCGAATGAGCAGTTCTTC. This codes for CASSENPSPNEQFF.

This chain links TRBV11-3 with TRBJ2-1; 10 bases are shared with TRBD2. Germline-derived CDR1 and CDR2 are SGHNT and YENEEA. The CDR3 consists of 15 residues. After removal of 1 base from V and 6 bases from J, the junction contained 3 bases not matched to a gene. The CDR3 loop is CASSLGGLAINEQFF. CDR3 nucleotide sequence: TGTGCCAGCAGCTTAGGGGGACTAGCGATCAATGAGCAGTTCTTC.

This clone was observed a single time. This chain connects TRBV28 to TRBJ1-4, with D perhaps TRBD1 (5 bases). The CDR3 extends over 14 amino acids. The germline V gene has CDR1 MDHEN and CDR2 SYDVKM. V gave up 6 bases and J gave up 7 bases, with 15 bases separating them. The CDR3 bases are TGTGCCAGCAGCCGACAGAGCAACAGTGAAAAACTGTTTTTT. It encodes CASSRQSNSEKLFF.

The chain employs TRBV4-1 and TRBJ1-2; 12 nucleotides match TRBD1. The CDR3 consists of 15 residues. Germline CDR1 MGHRA, CDR2 YSYEKL. Losses at the gene ends were 4 bases for V and 8 bases for J; bases not matched to a gene: 8. The CDR3, as DNA: TGCGCCAGCAGCCGATTGGGACAGGGGGCGCACGGCTACACCTTC. Translation: CASSRLGQGAHGYTF.

The V gene is TRBV5-4, the J gene TRBJ2-7, with D perhaps TRBD1 (5 bases). The CDR3 contains 16 residues. V was clipped by 4 bases and J by 5 bases, with 22 bases between them. Looked up from germline, CDR1 is SGHNT and CDR2 is YYREEE (reference sequence). CDR3 residues: CASSPVGSGSLDEQYF. The CDR3 bases are TGTGCCAGCAGCCCCGTCGGTTCAGGGTCTCTGGACGAGCAGTACTTC.

The chain links TRBV25-1 to TRBJ2-7, with D maybe TRBD1 (6 bases). Per germline, CDR1 MGHDK and CDR2 SYGVNS. The V end was cut by 6 bases, the J end by 6 bases, with 12 bases between. The CDR3 is 12 residues long. DNA for the CDR3: TGTGCCAGCAGGGGGACACCGGGCGAGCAGTACTTC. This gives the protein CASRGTPGEQYF.

The V and J genes are TRBV6-1 and TRBJ1-2; maybe TRBD1 (5 bases). The CDR3 is 12 residues long. Trimming removed 7 bases from V and 4 bases from J, with 10 bases in between. The germline CDR1 and CDR2 sequences are MNHNS and SASEGT. CDR3 amino acids: CASTGTLYGYTF. The CDR3 DNA is TGTGCCAGCACCGGGACTCTCTATGGCTACACCTTC.

The chain recombines TRBV30 with TRBJ1-3; D is possibly TRBD1 (6 bases). With 3 bases removed from V and 0 bases from J, the gap between germline ends came to 9 bases. Per germline, CDR1 GTSNPN and CDR2 SVGIG (reference sequence). This CDR3 is 14 amino acids long. The CDR3 loop is CAWSRQDSGNTIYF. CDR3 sequence (DNA): TGTGCCTGGAGCCGACAGGACTCTGGAAACACCATATATTTT.

V usage is TRBV5-1 and J usage is TRBJ2-1; D gene ambiguous. The CDR3 covers 17 residues. CDR1 SGHRS and CDR2 YFSETQ come from the germline V gene. V lost 1 base and J 0 bases, leaving 14 bases between the germline ends. CDR3 sequence (DNA): TGCGCCAGCAGCTTGACCTCCCCAGTCAGCTCCTACAATGAGCAGTTCTTC. Its translation: CASSLTSPVSSYNEQFF.

In DNA form, the CDR3 reads TGTGCCTGGAGCTACCAGGTGAACACTGAAGCTTTCTTT. Amino acid sequence: CAWSYQVNTEAFF. This chain connects TRBV30 to TRBJ1-1; D is unresolved. The V end lost 3 bases, the J end lost 0 bases, and 8 bases lay between the germline ends. CDR3 size: 13 residues. CDR1 and CDR2 from the germline V gene are GTSNPN and SVGIG (reference sequence).

This sequence joins TRBV7-9 and TRBJ2-7; 9 nucleotides agree with TRBD1. Trimming removed 1 base from V and 3 bases from J; junction bases left unmatched: 7. Per germline, CDR1 SEHNR and CDR2 FQNEAQ (reference sequence). The CDR3 sequence is 16 residues long. The CDR3 reads CASSLVRTGEIYEQYF. CDR3 sequence (DNA): TGTGCCAGCAGCTTAGTGCGGACAGGGGAGATCTACGAGCAGTACTTC.

The chain has TRBV6-1 and TRBJ1-5; 7 nucleotides agree with TRBD1. This CDR3 is built from 14 residues. V was pared by 10 bases and J by 2 bases, with 8 bases of the junction left unmatched. Germline V lookup: CDR1 MNHNS, CDR2 SASEGT. CDR3 in DNA: TGTGCCACGCACCCCGGGACAGGCAATCAGCCCCAGCATTTT. This codes for CATHPGTGNQPQHF.

This sequence joins TRBV30 and TRBJ2-7; D might be TRBD1 or TRBD2, each matching 6 bases. The length of the CDR3 is 14 residues. Trimming pared 0 bases from V and 3 bases from J, leaving 12 bases between. Germline assignment: CDR1 GTSNPN and CDR2 SVGIG (reference sequence). For the CDR3, the DNA is TGTGCCTGGAGTGTATCCGGGGGCGTCTACGAGCAGTACTTC. Translation: CAWSVSGGVYEQYF. Full variable domain (outside the CDR3, taken from reference TRBV30 and TRBJ2-7): SQTIHQWPATLVQPVGSPLSLECTVEGTSNPNLYWYRQAAGRGLQLLFYSVGIGQISSEVPQNLSASRPQDRQFILSSKKLLLSDSGFYLCAWSVSGGVYEQYFGPGTRLTVT.

On this clone itself: The sample has other DNA sequences that encode this CDR3 too. The chain uses TRBV30 and TRBJ2-7; 7 bases match TRBD1. The junction had 4 bases not matched to a gene; V was cut back by 4 bases and J by 4 bases. Per the germline V gene, CDR1 is GTSNPN and CDR2 is SVGIG (reference sequence). The CDR3 runs to 12 residues. The CDR3 nucleotides read TGTGCCTGGACCCGGGACAGTTACGAGCAGTACTTC. Protein product: CAWTRDSYEQYF.

The gene calls are TRBV30 and TRBJ1-2; perhaps TRBD1 as D (5 bases). There are 13 residues in the CDR3. Germline CDR1 is GTSNPN and CDR2 is SVGIG (reference sequence). Trimming removed 3 bases from V and 3 bases from J, with 11 bases in between. CDR3 bases: TGTGCCTGGAGGACCGGGACTTACTATGGCTACACCTTC. This translates into CAWRTGTYYGYTF.

CDR3 in DNA: TGTGCCAGCAGCCGAGCCGGGGATGGCACCGGGGAGCTGTTTTTT. Its protein product is CASSRAGDGTGELFF. V is TRBV5-6 and J is TRBJ2-2; TRBD2 might be the D (5 bases). The V gene's germline CDR1 is SGHDT and CDR2 YYEEEE. V lost 4 bases and J 4 bases, leaving 14 bases between the germline ends. This CDR3 contains 15 residues.

This clone was detected only once. V usage is TRBV2 and J usage is TRBJ1-6; TRBD1 might be the D (6 bases). CDR3 size: 15 residues. Per germline, CDR1 SNHLY and CDR2 FYNNEI. V lost 3 bases to trimming and J lost 7 bases, with 13 bases between them. CDR3 in amino acids: CASSDKGGGNSPLHF. For the CDR3, the DNA is TGTGCCAGCAGTGATAAGGGGGGGGGAAATTCACCCCTCCACTTT.

A word on this clone: Just one base apart from a much larger clone, this may be a read error. The genes are TRBV10-3 and TRBJ2-7; D is uncertain. CDR1 and CDR2 from the germline V gene are ENHRY and SYGVKD. CDR3 length: 13 residues. CDR3 coding DNA: TGTGCCATCAGAACCGGGCCTTCCGCCGAGCAGCACTTC. It specifies CAIRTGPSAEQHF.